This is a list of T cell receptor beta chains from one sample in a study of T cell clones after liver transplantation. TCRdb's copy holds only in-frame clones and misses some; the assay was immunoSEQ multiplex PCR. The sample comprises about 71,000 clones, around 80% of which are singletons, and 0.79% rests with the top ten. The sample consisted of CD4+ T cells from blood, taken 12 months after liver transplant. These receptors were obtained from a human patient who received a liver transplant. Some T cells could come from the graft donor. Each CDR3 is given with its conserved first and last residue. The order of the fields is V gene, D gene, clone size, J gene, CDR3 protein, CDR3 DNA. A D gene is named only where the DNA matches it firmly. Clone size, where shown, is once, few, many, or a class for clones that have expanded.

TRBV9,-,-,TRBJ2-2,CASSPKTGTGELFF,TGTGCCAGCAGCCCCAAAACAGGTACCGGGGAGCTGTTTTTT
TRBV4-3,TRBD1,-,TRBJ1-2,CASSQDAFLRTGRNYGYTF,TGCGCCAGCAGCCAAGATGCTTTCCTCCGGACAGGGAGGAACTATGGCTACACCTTC
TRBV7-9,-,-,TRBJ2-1,CASSLVRQRYNEQFF,TGTGCCAGCAGCTTAGTTCGTCAGCGGTACAATGAGCAGTTCTTC
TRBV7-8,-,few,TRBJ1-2,CASTPLGGVSYGYTF,TGTGCCAGCACCCCTTTGGGGGGCGTTAGCTATGGCTACACCTTC
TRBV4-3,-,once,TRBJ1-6,CASSQDPLSSYNSPLHF,TGCGCCAGCAGCCAAGATCCTCTATCCTCCTATAATTCACCCCTCCACTTT
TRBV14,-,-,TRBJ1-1,CASSPRRGSRTEAFF,TGTGCCAGCAGCCCCCGCCGGGGCAGTCGCACTGAAGCTTTCTTT
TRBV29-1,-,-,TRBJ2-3,CSAPSEGGSTDTQYF,TGCAGCGCTCCCTCGGAGGGGGGGAGCACAGATACGCAGTATTTT
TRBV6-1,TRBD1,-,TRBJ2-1,CASSDRGRVNEQFF,TGTGCCAGCAGTGACAGGGGGCGAGTCAATGAGCAGTTCTTC
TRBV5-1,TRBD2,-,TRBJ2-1,CASSLRRGSSGGSYNEQFF,TGCGCCAGCAGCCTGAGGAGGGGTTCGTCGGGAGGATCCTACAATGAGCAGTTCTTC
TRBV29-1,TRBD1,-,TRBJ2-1,CSVARGTDNEQFF,TGCAGCGTTGCCCGAGGGACAGACAATGAGCAGTTCTTC
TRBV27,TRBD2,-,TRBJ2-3,CASTGLAGEPNTQYF,TGTGCCAGCACCGGACTAGCGGGGGAGCCAAATACGCAGTATTTT
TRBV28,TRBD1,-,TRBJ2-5,CASSSDREETQYF,TGTGCCAGCAGTTCAGACAGGGAAGAGACCCAGTACTTC
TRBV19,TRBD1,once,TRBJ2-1,CASSPLTGQGYNEQFF,TGTGCCAGTAGTCCCCTAACGGGACAGGGGTACAATGAGCAGTTCTTC
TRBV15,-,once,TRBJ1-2,CATQPEQTNYGYTF,TGTGCCACCCAACCGGAGCAGACGAACTATGGCTACACCTTC
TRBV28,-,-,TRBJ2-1,CASSLPGSRNGEQFF,TGTGCCAGCAGTTTACCCGGGAGTAGAAATGGTGAGCAGTTCTTC
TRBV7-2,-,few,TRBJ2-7,CASSFETWEQYF,TGTGCCAGCAGCTTTGAAACGTGGGAGCAGTACTTC
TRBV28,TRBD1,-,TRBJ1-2,CASSSGTGGYGYTF,TGTGCCAGCAGTTCCGGGACAGGGGGCTATGGCTACACCTTC
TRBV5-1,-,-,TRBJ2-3,CASSLQGTTDTQYF,TGCGCCAGCAGCTTGCAAGGAACCACAGATACGCAGTATTTT
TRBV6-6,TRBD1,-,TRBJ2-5,CASRDPGTGEETQYF,TGTGCCAGCAGGGACCCCGGGACAGGGGAAGAGACCCAGTACTTC
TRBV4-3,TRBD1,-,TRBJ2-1,CASSQQGVSYNEQFF,TGCGCCAGCAGCCAACAGGGGGTCTCCTACAATGAGCAGTTCTTC
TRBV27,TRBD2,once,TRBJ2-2,CASSKAIAGINTGELFF,TGTGCCAGCAGTAAAGCCATAGCGGGGATCAACACCGGGGAGCTGTTTTTT
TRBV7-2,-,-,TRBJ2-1,CASSFPTTLSYNEQFF,TGTGCCAGCAGCTTCCCCACTACCTTGAGTTACAATGAGCAGTTCTTC
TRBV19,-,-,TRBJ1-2,CASNQGDRAYGYTF,TGTGCCAGTAATCAGGGTGATCGCGCCTATGGCTACACCTTC
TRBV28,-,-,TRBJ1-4,CASSRGQWPTNEKLFF,TGTGCCAGCAGCCGCGGACAGTGGCCAACTAATGAAAAACTGTTTTTT
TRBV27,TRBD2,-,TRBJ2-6,CASSFLRSGRKSPGANVLTF,TGTGCCAGCAGTTTCCTCCGTAGCGGGAGAAAGTCTCCAGGGGCCAACGTCCTGACTTTC
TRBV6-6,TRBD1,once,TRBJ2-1,CASSWDRGPYNEQFF,TGTGCCAGCAGTTGGGACAGGGGCCCCTACAATGAGCAGTTCTTC
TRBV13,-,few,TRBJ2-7,CASSSTRLVGGAHYEQYF,TGTGCCAGCAGCTCTACCCGGCTAGTGGGGGGGGCTCACTACGAGCAGTACTTC
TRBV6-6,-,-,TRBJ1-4,CATLDRQSGNEKLFF,TGTGCCACCTTAGACAGGCAGAGTGGTAATGAAAAACTGTTTTTT
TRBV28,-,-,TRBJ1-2,CASSLVGSNYGYTF,TGTGCCAGCAGCTTAGTGGGCAGCAACTATGGCTACACCTTC
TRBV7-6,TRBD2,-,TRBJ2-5,CASSLEPAGGPRGTQYF,TGTGCCAGCAGCTTAGAGCCAGCGGGAGGCCCTAGAGGGACCCAGTACTTC
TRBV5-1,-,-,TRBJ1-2,CASSLEGPSGYTF,TGCGCCAGCAGCTTGGAGGGCCCTAGTGGCTACACCTTC
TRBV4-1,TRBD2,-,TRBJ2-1,CASSQGGTRNAEQFF,TGCGCCAGCAGCCAAGGAGGGACTAGGAATGCTGAGCAGTTCTTC